A single sample gave rise to the 24 T cell receptor beta chains below, sequenced in a study of spatial heterogeneity in lung cancer. MiXCR, run by TCRdb on the 5' RACE reads, gives a single entry per CDR3 protein. The repertoire includes tens of thousands of distinct CDR3 sequences, roughly 12% of them detected once, and more than 40% sits in the top ten. Time point specified: sample taken at primary tumor resection. Sequenced material: PBMCs, taken at surgery. These receptors originate from a male donor with early-stage non-small cell lung cancer.

The CDR3 DNA reads as TGCAGTGCTACCAGTGGAGGTAGAGCGCAGTATTTT. This gives the protein CSATSGGRAQYF. The chain has TRBV20-1 and TRBJ2-3; perhaps TRBD2 as D (5 bases). The V and J ends lost 4 bases and 10 bases respectively, with 15 bases between them. Looked up from germline, CDR1 is DFQATT and CDR2 is SNEGSKA (reference sequence). There are 12 residues in the CDR3.

This clonotype has only a few counts. The V gene is TRBV7-2, the J gene TRBJ2-3, with a weak D call TRBD1 (6 bases). V was clipped by 5 bases and J by 0 bases, with 12 bases between them. From germline, CDR1 is SGHTA and CDR2 FQGNSA. The CDR3 loop spans 15 amino acids. In nucleotides, the CDR3 is TGTGCCAGCAGCCTAGACAGGATGAGCACAGATACGCAGTATTTT. This codes for CASSLDRMSTDTQYF.

V usage is TRBV25-1 and J usage is TRBJ2-5, with D tentatively TRBD2 (5 bases). The CDR3 contains 11 residues. Germline V lookup: CDR1 MGHDK, CDR2 SYGVNS. The V gene lost 6 bases and the J gene lost 4 bases, with 6 bases spanning the gap. Written as DNA, the CDR3 is TGTGCCAGCAGACGGGGAGAGACCCAGTACTTC. Its protein is CASRRGETQYF.

This chain links TRBV27 with TRBJ1-6; D gene uncertain. The CDR3 extends over 13 amino acids. Germline CDR1 is MNHEY and CDR2 is SMNVEV (reference sequence). Trimming left V 5 bases short and J 2 bases short, with 4 bases between. CDR3 DNA: TGTGCCAGCAGTCTTACCTATAATTCACCCCTCCACTTT. It is translated as CASSLTYNSPLHF.

The chain joins TRBV5-1 to TRBJ2-1; 7 bases line up with TRBD2. J lost 2 bases, V lost 4 bases, and 9 bases had no gene match. The CDR3 runs 16 residues. Germline values: CDR1 SGHRS, CDR2 YFSETQ. The CDR3: CASSPHTGGTYNEQFF. The CDR3 DNA reads as TGCGCCAGCAGCCCTCACACCGGGGGGACCTACAATGAGCAGTTCTTC.

This chain connects TRBV3-1 to TRBJ2-5; 8 bases map to TRBD2. Germline V gene sequence: CDR1 LGHDT, CDR2 YNNKEL (reference sequence). J lost 2 bases, V lost 9 bases, and 11 bases had no gene match. The CDR3 covers 15 residues. The DNA for the CDR3 is TGTGCCAGTAAGCATTCGGAGCGGGGGCAAGAGACCCAGTACTTC. Translated, it gives CASKHSERGQETQYF.

This clonotype was seen a handful of times. The rearrangement uses TRBV6-5 and TRBJ2-4, with D possibly matching TRBD1 (6 bases). The CDR3 totals 15 residues. The germline V gene encodes CDR1 MNHEY and CDR2 SVGAGI. V lost 4 bases to trimming and J lost 8 bases, with 18 bases between them. The CDR3: CASSSLGGEQDIQYF. CDR3 sequence (DNA): TGTGCCAGCAGTTCCCTTGGGGGCGAGCAGGACATTCAGTACTTC.

This clonotype showed up many times. V usage is TRBV5-1 and J usage is TRBJ2-5; 8 nucleotides align to TRBD2. CDR3 length: 16 amino acids. V lost 7 bases to trimming and J lost 2 bases; unmatched junction nucleotides: 13. The germline gives CDR1 SGHRS, CDR2 YFSETQ. The CDR3 nucleotides read TGCGCCAGCGGCCCCCGGCTAGCGGGCCTTCAAGAGACCCAGTACTTC. Amino acid sequence: CASGPRLAGLQETQYF.

The V call is TRBV7-2, the J call TRBJ2-2; D is unclear. Per germline, CDR1 SGHTA and CDR2 FQGNSA. V shed 5 bases and J shed 9 bases, with 19 bases lying between them. The CDR3 covers 15 residues. The CDR3 DNA is TGTGCCAGCAGCCCAAACACTAATGGGCCGCGGGAGCTGTTTTTT. Translating gives CASSPNTNGPRELFF.

This clonotype was detected only a few times. The chain has TRBV11-2 and TRBJ1-1, with D possibly matching TRBD1 (5 bases). Per germline, CDR1 SGHAT and CDR2 FQNNGV. The CDR3 extends over 13 amino acids. The CDR3 loop is CASAQSRGTEAFF. The DNA for the CDR3 is TGTGCTTCAGCGCAGTCTAGGGGCACTGAAGCTTTCTTT. Variable domain in full (rest from reference TRBV11-2 and TRBJ1-1): EAGVAQSPRYKIIEKRQSVAFWCNPISGHATLYWYQQILGQGPKLLIQFQNNGVVDDSQLPKDRFSAERLKGVDSTLKIQPAKLEDSAVYLCASAQSRGTEAFFGQGTRLTVV.

The V call is TRBV24-1, the J call TRBJ2-3, with 8 bases aligning to TRBD2. CDR3 length: 15 amino acids. CDR1 and CDR2 (germline): KGHDR, SFDVKD. Trimming removed 5 bases from V and 2 bases from J; junction bases left unmatched: 5. CDR3: CATSAGRGFTDTQYF. CDR3 nucleotides: TGTGCCACCAGTGCCGGGAGGGGATTCACAGATACGCAGTATTTT.

V usage is TRBV30 and J usage is TRBJ2-1; possibly TRBD1 for D (5 bases). The CDR3 totals 13 residues. Trimming left V 2 bases short and J 2 bases short, with 7 bases between. Germline V gene lookup returns CDR1 GTSNPN and CDR2 SVGIG (reference sequence). The CDR3 here is CAWSRGTYNEQFF. CDR3 DNA sequence: TGTGCCTGGAGTAGGGGAACCTACAATGAGCAGTTCTTC.

This clonotype was detected many times. This chain connects TRBV7-9 to TRBJ2-5; no clear D. Germline V gene sequence: CDR1 SEHNR, CDR2 FQNEAQ (reference sequence). This CDR3 has 12 residues. V lost 7 bases and J lost 5, with 11 bases in between. The CDR3 is CASIKGPETQYF. The CDR3 coding sequence is TGTGCCAGCATCAAGGGCCCGGAGACCCAGTACTTC.

The rearrangement links TRBV3-1 to TRBJ1-3; D remains unclear. V gave up 0 bases and J gave up 0 bases, with 6 bases separating them. The CDR3 is 15 residues long. Germline V CDR1 and CDR2: LGHDT, YNNKEL (reference sequence). In nucleotides, the CDR3 is TGTGCCAGCAGCCAAGATTTAGGCTCTGGAAACACCATATATTTT. It encodes CASSQDLGSGNTIYF.

The gene calls are TRBV7-2 and TRBJ2-2; the match to TRBD1 covers 7 bases. This CDR3 contains 17 residues. Germline V gene sequence: CDR1 SGHTA, CDR2 FQGNSA. V was pared by 5 bases and J by 2 bases, with 11 bases of the junction left unmatched. Here the CDR3 reads CASSTPSGTANTGELFF. CDR3 in DNA: TGTGCCAGCAGCACCCCCTCCGGGACAGCCAACACCGGGGAGCTGTTTTTT.

The sample holds a few counts of this clonotype. The chain has TRBV12-3 or TRBV12-4 and TRBJ2-5; D perhaps matches TRBD1 (7 bases). Trimming left V 3 bases short and J 5 bases short, with 22 bases between. The CDR3 is 17 amino acids. The CDR3 DNA is TGTGCCAGCAGTTTTTATGTTCTCGCAGGGGGGCAGGAGACCCAGTACTTC. Its protein product is CASSFYVLAGGQETQYF.

This clonotype occurred many times. The chain has TRBV7-6 and TRBJ1-1; D remains unclear. The length of the CDR3 is 16 residues. Germline loops: CDR1 SGHVS, CDR2 FNYEAQ. The germline V and J ends were trimmed by 1 base and 0 bases, with 12 bases remaining between them. The CDR3 spells CASSLEPGPMNTEAFF. The DNA for the CDR3 is TGTGCCAGCAGCTTAGAACCGGGCCCAATGAACACTGAAGCTTTCTTT.

This chain uses TRBV20-1 with TRBJ1-6; no reliable D call. V dropped 5 bases and J dropped 6 bases, with 11 bases sitting between them. From germline, CDR1 is DFQATT and CDR2 SNEGSKA (reference sequence). This CDR3 is built from 13 residues. The CDR3 region has the DNA TGCAGTGCTGACTCAACCATTAATTCACCCCTCCACTTT. Its translation is CSADSTINSPLHF.

This clonotype was counted between two and nine times. V usage is TRBV7-2 and J usage is TRBJ2-2; D is perhaps TRBD2 (7 bases). The CDR3 contains 16 residues. The V end lost 2 bases, the J end lost 2 bases, and 12 bases lay between the germline ends. The germline gives CDR1 SGHTA, CDR2 FQGNSA. In DNA, the CDR3 is TGTGCCAGCAGCTTACGCGGGGGCGCAAACACCGGGGAGCTGTTTTTT. Its translation: CASSLRGGANTGELFF. The full variable domain, with the rest looked up from reference TRBV7-2 and TRBJ2-2, is GAGVSQSPSNKVTEKGKDVELRCDPISGHTALYWYRQSLGQGLEFLIYFQGNSAPDKSGLPSDRFSAERTGGSVSTLTIQRTQQEDSAVYLCASSLRGGANTGELFFGEGSRLTVL.

This chain joins TRBV3-1 and TRBJ2-7; TRBD2 is a possible D gene (6 bases). V lost 1 base, J lost 5 bases, and 18 bases lay in between. Germline lookup yields CDR1 LGHDT and CDR2 YNNKEL (reference sequence). This CDR3 is 16 amino acids long. CDR3 sequence: CASSQGYRGGPHEQYF. The CDR3 coding sequence is TGTGCCAGCAGCCAAGGGTATCGCGGAGGGCCCCACGAGCAGTACTTC.

This sequence joins TRBV9 and TRBJ2-1, with D maybe TRBD1 (6 bases). This CDR3 is built from 14 residues. CDR1 and CDR2 from the germline V gene are SGDLS and YYNGEE. V lost 3 bases to trimming and J lost 2 bases, with 9 bases between them. The CDR3: CASSGRTAYNEQFF. The CDR3 DNA reads as TGTGCCAGCAGCGGCCGGACAGCCTACAATGAGCAGTTCTTC. The full variable domain, with the rest looked up from reference TRBV9 and TRBJ2-1, is DSGVTQTPKHLITATGQRVTLRCSPRSGDLSVYWYQQSLDQGLQFLIQYYNGEERAKGNILERFSAQQFPDLHSELNLSSLELGDSALYFCASSGRTAYNEQFFGPGTRLTVL.

This clonotype was counted a few times. The chain uses TRBV27 and TRBJ1-2; 8 bases line up with TRBD1. Germline V CDR1 and CDR2: MNHEY, SMNVEV (reference sequence). V gave up 4 bases and J gave up 8 bases; unmatched junction bases: 12. This CDR3 has 15 residues. The CDR3 DNA follows: TGTGCCAGCAGTTCCCTGACAGGGGAGCGGCGGGGCTACACCTTC. It specifies CASSSLTGERRGYTF.

In this sample, this clonotype turned up a few times. The rearrangement uses TRBV28 and TRBJ1-2; tentative D call: TRBD1 (5 bases). The CDR3 contains 14 residues. CDR1 is MDHEN, CDR2 SYDVKM, per germline. V was pared by 1 base and J by 4 bases, with 10 bases between. The chain's CDR3 is CASSLSPGTYGYTF. CDR3 in DNA: TGTGCCAGCAGTTTATCTCCAGGGACCTATGGCTACACCTTC.

The rearrangement uses TRBV29-1 and TRBJ2-3; D gene ambiguous. This CDR3 has 11 amino acids. Trimming took 5 bases from V and 6 from J, leaving 9 bases between them. The germline CDR1 and CDR2 sequences are SQVTM and ANQGSEA. DNA of the CDR3: TGCAGCGTTATAAGTTTGGATACGCAGTATTTT. It specifies CSVISLDTQYF.